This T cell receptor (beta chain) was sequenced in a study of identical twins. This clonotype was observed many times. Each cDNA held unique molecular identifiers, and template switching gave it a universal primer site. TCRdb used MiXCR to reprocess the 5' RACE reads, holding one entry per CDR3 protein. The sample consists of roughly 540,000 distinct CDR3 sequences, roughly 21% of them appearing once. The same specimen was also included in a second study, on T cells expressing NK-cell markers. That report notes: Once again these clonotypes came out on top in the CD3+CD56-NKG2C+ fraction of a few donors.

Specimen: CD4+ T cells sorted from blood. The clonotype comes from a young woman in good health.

The DNA for the CDR3 is TGTGCCAGCAGCCAAGGGGCGGGGCGGTCGGACACTGAAGCTTTCTTT. It codes for CASSQGAGRSDTEAFF. This sequence joins TRBV4-2 and TRBJ1-1, with D perhaps TRBD1 (5 bases). The CDR3 covers 16 residues. The germline V and J ends were trimmed by 1 base and 3 bases, with 15 bases remaining between them. CDR1 LGHNA and CDR2 YNFKEQ come from the germline V gene.